The 7 T cell receptor beta chains below were found in one sample sequenced in a study of shared T cell receptors in the human thymus. The repertoire was sequenced with immunoSEQ multiplex PCR; TCRdb's copy has only in-frame clones and lacks some. This sample has hundreds of thousands of clones, with approximately 87% found just once. The sample was also linked to a second study, of human thymus T cells.

Sequencing was done on a sample of thymocytes. The source is a boy in the first two years of life with a congenital heart defect.

V gene TRBV9 combines with J gene TRBJ2-2, with 7 bases lining up with TRBD1. J was trimmed by 1 base and V by 1 base; bases with no gene match: 7. Germline CDR1 reads SGDLS; CDR2 reads YYNGEE. The CDR3 has 17 residues. The CDR3: CASSVWSGTENTGELFF. In DNA form, the CDR3 reads TGTGCCAGCAGCGTATGGTCCGGGACAGAGAACACCGGGGAGCTGTTTTTT. The variable domain in full, completed from reference TRBV9 and TRBJ2-2, reads DSGVTQTPKHLITATGQRVTLRCSPRSGDLSVYWYQQSLDQGLQFLIQYYNGEERAKGNILERFSAQQFPDLHSELNLSSLELGDSALYFCASSVWSGTENTGELFFGEGSRLTVL.

The chain uses TRBV5-5 and TRBJ1-3, with D perhaps TRBD1 (6 bases). The germline CDR1 and CDR2 sequences are SGHKS and YYEKEE (reference sequence). This CDR3 has 17 residues. The V end was cut by 0 bases, the J end by 7 bases, with 20 bases between. Here the CDR3 reads CASSLGPGQSYFNTIYF. The DNA of the CDR3 is TGTGCCAGCAGCTTGGGACCGGGACAATCATATTTTAACACCATATATTTT.

The chain carries TRBV30 and TRBJ2-7; 12 positions match TRBD1. V gave up 3 bases and J gave up 3 bases; unmatched junction bases: 18. There are 19 residues in the CDR3. The germline V gene encodes CDR1 GTSNPN and CDR2 SVGIG (reference sequence). CDR3 nucleotide sequence: TGTGCCTGGAGCCAAAACCGGGACAGGGGGCGGATCAACGGCTACGAGCAGTACTTC. Translated, it gives CAWSQNRDRGRINGYEQYF.

The gene calls are TRBV29-1 and TRBJ2-1; 7 bases line up with TRBD1. Germline lookup yields CDR1 SQVTM and CDR2 ANQGSEA. Germline trimming cut 2 bases from V and 2 bases from J; bases unmatched to any gene: 3. This CDR3 is built from 14 residues. As DNA, the CDR3 is TGCAGCGTTGAAACAGGGGTCCCCTACAATGAGCAGTTCTTC. Its translation is CSVETGVPYNEQFF.

V usage is TRBV2 and J usage is TRBJ1-1; unclear D gene. Trimming removed 5 bases at V and 1 base at J, with 8 bases between. From germline, CDR1 is SNHLY and CDR2 FYNNEI. The CDR3 has 13 residues. CDR3 bases: TGTGCCAGCAGTTCCAGTCAGAACACTGAAGCTTTCTTT. It encodes CASSSSQNTEAFF.

This clone turned up a few times. V and J are TRBV4-1 and TRBJ1-2; no definite D call. Between the trimmed V and J ends, which lost 4 bases and 2 bases, there was a span of 8 bases. Germline CDR1 reads MGHRA; CDR2 reads YSYEKL. The CDR3 sequence is 13 residues long. CDR3 in amino acids: CASSREPNYGYTF. DNA of the CDR3: TGCGCCAGCAGCCGCGAACCCAACTATGGCTACACCTTC.

The chain combines TRBV15 with TRBJ2-5; TRBD2 agrees at 11 bases. The germline V gene encodes CDR1 LNHNV and CDR2 YYDKDF (reference sequence). The CDR3 length is 16 residues. The trim removed 2 bases at V and 5 bases at J, leaving 7 bases unmatched. CDR3 bases: TGTGCCACCAGCAGATATAGCGGGGGGGGTCGGGAGACCCAGTACTTC. It codes for CATSRYSGGGRETQYF. Based on the CDR3 plus reference TRBV15 and TRBJ2-5, the full variable domain is DAMVIQNPRYQVTQFGKPVTLSCSQTLNHNVMYWYQQKSSQAPKLLFHYYDKDFNNEADTPDNFQSRRPNTSFCFLDIRSPGLGDTAMYLCATSRYSGGGRETQYFGPGTRLLVL.